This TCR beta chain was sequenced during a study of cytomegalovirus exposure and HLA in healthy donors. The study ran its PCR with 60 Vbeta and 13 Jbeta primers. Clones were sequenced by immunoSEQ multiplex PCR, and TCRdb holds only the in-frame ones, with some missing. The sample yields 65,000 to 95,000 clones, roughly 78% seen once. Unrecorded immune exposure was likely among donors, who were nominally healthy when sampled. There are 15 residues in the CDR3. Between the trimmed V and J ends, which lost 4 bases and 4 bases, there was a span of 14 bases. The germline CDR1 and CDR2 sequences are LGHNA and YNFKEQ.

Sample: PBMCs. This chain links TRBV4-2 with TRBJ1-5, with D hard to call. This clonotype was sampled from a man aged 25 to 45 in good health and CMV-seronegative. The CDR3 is CASSPSIESNQPQHF. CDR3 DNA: TGTGCCAGCAGCCCATCAATCGAGTCGAATCAGCCCCAGCATTTT.